This TCR beta chain originates from a study of T cells in women clearing cervical HPV infection (dated by TCRdb to the late 2010s). Study-wide context: The cases were 25 to 30 women with histologically confirmed HPV16-related CIN3 or worse, and 2 of those women had invasive cancers. Controls were approximately 25 women whose single incident HPV16 infection cleared within 12 months without precancer or cancer developing. Blood from cases was drawn at the visit where the lesion was first identified, while blood from controls was drawn once the infection was no longer detected. For cases, the median interval between lesion detection and blood sampling was about 140 days, with an interquartile range of roughly 90 to 200 days. Since only a few of the women had HLA typing available, the possibility that HLA type was acting as a confounder could not be ruled out. This exploratory proof-of-principle case-control study, nested within the Guanacaste HPV Natural History Study in Costa Rica, compared TCR repertoires among women with different cervical HPV16 outcomes. Cases and controls were matched on age within five years and on year of sample collection. Cases had a median age of 34 years and controls had a median age of around 40, with no significant differences in baseline characteristics. In the parent cohort, some 10,000 women aged 18 or older were enrolled in Guanacaste, Costa Rica, during about 1992 to 1994 and were followed for more than 6 years. Five blinded duplicates per group were added as quality controls, so that some 60 samples were obtained: some 50 participants and roughly ten replicates.

Using the immunoSEQ assay, multiplex PCR amplified TCR beta CDR3 regions from an average of roughly 1,100 ng of genomic DNA per sample. To correct primer bias, the assay used a complete synthetic TCR repertoire to set an amplification baseline. The amplicons were sequenced on the Illumina platform. The published analysis was carried out like this. Error correction of the sequences involved clustering with frequency ratios plus a modified nearest-neighbor algorithm, after which the sequences were analyzed in the immunoSEQ Analyzer using IMGT gene definitions. At each rarefaction depth, TCR richness and evenness were averaged across 20 rarefaction repeats, and any sample with fewer sequences than the depth was left out. Relative abundances of V, D and J genes were compared between groups using Wilcoxon rank sum tests, with FDR correction applied. In the blinded duplicates, the intraclass correlation was less than 97% for TCR richness and averaged about 80% across roughly 70 gene segments. TCRdb retrieved this table from immuneACCESS and kept in-frame rearrangements only. Not all clones are present; in checked studies, unresolved V genes account for under half, and no reason is known for the remainder. V, J and clone size were drawn from that table, and D and trimming were deduced from the DNA. The sample's own table lists tens of thousands of clones. Of the sample, 0.98% falls within the top ten clones.

The CDR3 contains 13 residues, cysteine and phenylalanine counted. The DNA shown is the part of the CDR3 that was read: 30 bases, in frame from base 1. CDR1 and CDR2 were assigned from the germline V gene (reference sequence) as GTSNPN and SVGIG. The junction shows trimming of 2 bases on V and 3 bases on J, and the gene matches do not reach 2 bases of it. Every participant had a single incident cervical HPV16 infection, and women with prevalent HPV16 infections were excluded. Cervical HPV DNA was detected by MY09/MY11 PCR and genotyped by dot-blot hybridization. Roughly 15 mL of heparinized blood was centrifuged, after which the buffy coat was aliquoted, frozen at -30 degrees C, and then stored at -80 degrees C. QIAGEN kits were used to extract genomic DNA from the buffy coat specimens. As regards this clone: Its antigen remains unidentified. The read is 3 residues too short to cover the CDR3 end, so that end is filled in from the germline J gene.

The full study reports these points: Cases had lower TRBV6-7 relative abundance than controls (roughly 0.12% versus 0.17%; Bonferroni P = 0.0008). Because the number of T cells per sample was unknown, the richness differences could reflect varying T-cell content rather than repertoire biology. Significantly higher TCR repertoire richness was observed in CIN3+ cases than in controls across sequencing depths, whereas no difference in evenness was found. Cases were distinguished from controls with an estimated AUC of about 0.8 by random forest classifiers combining richness and V gene abundances. The cross-sectional design could not show whether the associations came before the infection or were a result of it, and neither effector/memory subsets nor HPV-specific T cells were isolated.

The chain was built from TRBV30 and TRBJ2-3, with 7 junctional bases fitting TRBD2. The sequenced sample consisted of blood buffy coat. The sequence was obtained from a woman aged 18 to 75 with a cervical HPV16 infection that either progressed to CIN3+ or cleared (not recorded which). The CDR3 region reads CAWSPGGTDTQYF. The CDR3 DNA, read in part, is TGTGCCTGGAGTCCGGGGGGTACAGATACG.